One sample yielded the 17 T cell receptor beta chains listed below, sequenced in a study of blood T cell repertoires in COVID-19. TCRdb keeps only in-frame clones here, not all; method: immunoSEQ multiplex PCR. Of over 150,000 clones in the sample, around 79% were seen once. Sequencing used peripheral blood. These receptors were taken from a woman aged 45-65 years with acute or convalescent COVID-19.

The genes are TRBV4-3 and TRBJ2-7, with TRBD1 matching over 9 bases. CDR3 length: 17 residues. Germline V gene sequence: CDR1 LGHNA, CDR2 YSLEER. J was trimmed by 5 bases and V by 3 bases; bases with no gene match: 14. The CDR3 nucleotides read TGCGCCAGCAGCCAGGGCCCGGGACAGGGAACCTACGACGAGCAGTACTTC. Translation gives CASSQGPGQGTYDEQYF.

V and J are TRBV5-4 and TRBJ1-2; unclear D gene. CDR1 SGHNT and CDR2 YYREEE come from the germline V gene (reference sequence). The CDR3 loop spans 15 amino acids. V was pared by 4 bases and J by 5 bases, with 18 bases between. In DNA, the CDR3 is TGTGCCAGCAGCCCCACCCAGACGAGGAAGTATGGCTACACCTTC. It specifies CASSPTQTRKYGYTF. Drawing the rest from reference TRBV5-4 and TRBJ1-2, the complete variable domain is ETGVTQSPTHLIKTRGQQVTLRCSSQSGHNTVSWYQQALGQGPQFIFQYYREEENGRGNFPPRFSGLQFPNYSSELNVNALELDDSALYLCASSPTQTRKYGYTFGSGTRLTVV.

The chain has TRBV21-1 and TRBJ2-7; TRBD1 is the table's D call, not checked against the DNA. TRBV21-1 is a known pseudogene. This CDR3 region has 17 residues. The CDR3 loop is CASSGSEPGTEAYEQYF. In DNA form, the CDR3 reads TGTGCCAGCAGCGGATCAGAACCCGGGACAGAGGCCTACGAGCAGTACTTC.

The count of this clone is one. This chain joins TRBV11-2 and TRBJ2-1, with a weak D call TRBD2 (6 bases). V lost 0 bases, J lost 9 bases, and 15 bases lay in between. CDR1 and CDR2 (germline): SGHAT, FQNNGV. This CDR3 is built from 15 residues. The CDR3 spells CASSLDNPGLSEQFF. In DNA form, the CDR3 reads TGTGCCAGCAGCTTAGATAACCCGGGACTTAGTGAGCAGTTCTTC.

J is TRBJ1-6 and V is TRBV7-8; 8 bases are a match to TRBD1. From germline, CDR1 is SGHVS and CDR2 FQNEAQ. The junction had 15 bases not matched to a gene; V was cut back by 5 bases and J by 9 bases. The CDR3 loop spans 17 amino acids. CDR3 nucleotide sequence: TGTGCCAGCAGCCTAGATTATCCGGGACAGGTGTCTTCACCCCTCCACTTT. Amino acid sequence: CASSLDYPGQVSSPLHF.

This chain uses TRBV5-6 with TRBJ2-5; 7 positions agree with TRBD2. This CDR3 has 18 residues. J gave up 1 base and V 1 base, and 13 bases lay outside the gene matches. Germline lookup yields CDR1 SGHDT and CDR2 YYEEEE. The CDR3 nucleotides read TGTGCCAGCAGCTTGATGGTTTGGGGATCTAGCGGCCAAGAGACCCAGTACTTC. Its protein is CASSLMVWGSSGQETQYF.

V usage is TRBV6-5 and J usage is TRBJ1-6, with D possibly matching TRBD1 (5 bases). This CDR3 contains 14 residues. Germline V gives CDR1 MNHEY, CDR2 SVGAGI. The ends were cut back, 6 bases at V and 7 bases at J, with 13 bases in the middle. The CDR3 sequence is CASRKQGWNSPLHF. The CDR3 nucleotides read TGTGCCAGCAGGAAGCAGGGTTGGAATTCACCCCTCCACTTT.

The CDR3: CASSLGGQIYGYTF. CDR3 sequence (DNA): TGTGCCAGCAGTTTGGGGGGACAGATCTATGGCTACACCTTC. The chain employs TRBV28 and TRBJ1-2; 7 bases fit TRBD1. From germline, CDR1 is MDHEN and CDR2 SYDVKM. The CDR3 extends over 14 amino acids. V shed 3 bases and J 4 bases; nucleotides not matched to a gene: 5.

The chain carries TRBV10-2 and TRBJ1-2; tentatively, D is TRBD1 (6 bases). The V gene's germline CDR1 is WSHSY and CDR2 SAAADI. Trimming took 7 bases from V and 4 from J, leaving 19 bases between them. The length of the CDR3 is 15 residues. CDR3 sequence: CASNQAGGRAYGYTF. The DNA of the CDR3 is TGCGCCAGCAACCAGGCGGGGGGCCGGGCCTATGGCTACACCTTC.

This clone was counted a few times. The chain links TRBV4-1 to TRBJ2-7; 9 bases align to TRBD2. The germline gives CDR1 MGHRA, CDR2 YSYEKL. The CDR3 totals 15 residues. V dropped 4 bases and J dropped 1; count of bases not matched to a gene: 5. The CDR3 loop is CASSPERGASYEQYF. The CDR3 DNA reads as TGCGCCAGCAGCCCCGAGCGGGGGGCATCCTACGAGCAGTACTTC.

CDR3 loop: CATSREYSYAGARNEQFF. The CDR3 DNA sequence: TGTGCCACCAGCAGAGAGTACAGCTACGCGGGAGCACGCAATGAGCAGTTCTTC. The chain combines TRBV15 with TRBJ2-1, with 7 nucleotides matching TRBD2. The CDR3 is 18 residues long. Unmatched junction bases numbered 14, after V lost 0 bases and J lost 6 bases. The germline V gene encodes CDR1 LNHNV and CDR2 YYDKDF (reference sequence).

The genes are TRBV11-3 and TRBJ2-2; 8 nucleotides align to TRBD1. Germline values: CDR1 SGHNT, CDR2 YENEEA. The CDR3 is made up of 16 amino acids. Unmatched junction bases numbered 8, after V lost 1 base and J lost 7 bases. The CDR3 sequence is CASSLGQGAGGGELFF. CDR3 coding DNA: TGTGCCAGCAGCTTAGGCCAGGGGGCAGGTGGCGGGGAGCTGTTTTTT.

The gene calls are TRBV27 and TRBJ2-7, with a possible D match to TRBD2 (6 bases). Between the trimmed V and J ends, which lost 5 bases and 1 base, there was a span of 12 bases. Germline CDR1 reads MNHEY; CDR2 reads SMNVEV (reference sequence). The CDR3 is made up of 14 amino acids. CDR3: CASSISGFSYEQYF. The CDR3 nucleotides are TGTGCCAGCAGTATTAGCGGTTTTTCCTACGAGCAGTACTTC.

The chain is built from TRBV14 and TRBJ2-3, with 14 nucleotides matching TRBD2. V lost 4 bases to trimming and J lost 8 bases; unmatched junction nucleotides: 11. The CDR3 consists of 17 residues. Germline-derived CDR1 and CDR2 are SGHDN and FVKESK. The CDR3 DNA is TGTGCCAGCAGCCCAGCGGCCGGGACTAGCGGGGGTAGTACGCAGTATTTT. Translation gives CASSPAAGTSGGSTQYF.

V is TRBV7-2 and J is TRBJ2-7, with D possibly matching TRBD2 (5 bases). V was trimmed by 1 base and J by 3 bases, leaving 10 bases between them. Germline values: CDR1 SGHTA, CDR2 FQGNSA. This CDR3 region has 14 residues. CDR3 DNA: TGTGCCAGCAGCTTAGGTTACGGACTCTACGAGCAGTACTTC. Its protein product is CASSLGYGLYEQYF.

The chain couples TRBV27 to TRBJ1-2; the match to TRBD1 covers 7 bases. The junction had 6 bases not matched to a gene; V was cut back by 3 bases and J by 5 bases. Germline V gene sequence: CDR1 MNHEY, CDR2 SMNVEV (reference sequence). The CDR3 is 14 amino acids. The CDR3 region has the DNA TGTGCCAGCAGTTTTAACAGGGGAACATATGGCTACACCTTC. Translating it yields CASSFNRGTYGYTF.

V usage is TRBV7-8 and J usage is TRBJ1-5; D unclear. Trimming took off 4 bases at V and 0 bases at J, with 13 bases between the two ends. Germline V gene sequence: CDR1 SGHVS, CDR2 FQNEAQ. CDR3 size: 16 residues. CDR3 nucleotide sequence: TGTGCCAGCAGCTCATACGACACCCCTAGCAATCAGCCCCAGCATTTT. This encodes CASSSYDTPSNQPQHF.